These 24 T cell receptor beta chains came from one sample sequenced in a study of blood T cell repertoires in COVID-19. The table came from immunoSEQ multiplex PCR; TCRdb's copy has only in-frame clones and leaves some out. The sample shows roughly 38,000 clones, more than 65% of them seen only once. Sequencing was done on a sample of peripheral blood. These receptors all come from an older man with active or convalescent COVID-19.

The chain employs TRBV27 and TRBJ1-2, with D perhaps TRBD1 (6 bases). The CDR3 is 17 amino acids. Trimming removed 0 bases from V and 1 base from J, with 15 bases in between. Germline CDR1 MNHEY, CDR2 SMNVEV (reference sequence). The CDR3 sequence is CASSLSFSRTDNYGYTF. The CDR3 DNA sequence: TGTGCCAGCAGTTTATCGTTTAGTCGGACAGATAACTATGGCTACACCTTC.

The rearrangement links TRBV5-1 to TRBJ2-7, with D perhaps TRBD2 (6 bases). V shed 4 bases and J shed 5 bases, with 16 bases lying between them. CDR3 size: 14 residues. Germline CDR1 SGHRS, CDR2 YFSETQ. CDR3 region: CASSQFGGRNEQYF. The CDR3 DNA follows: TGCGCCAGCAGCCAGTTCGGGGGTCGGAACGAGCAGTACTTC.

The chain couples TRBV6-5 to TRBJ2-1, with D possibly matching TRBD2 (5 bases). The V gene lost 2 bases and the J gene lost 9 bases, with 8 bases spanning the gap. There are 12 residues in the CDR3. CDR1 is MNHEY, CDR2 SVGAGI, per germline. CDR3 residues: CASSYIRGEQFF. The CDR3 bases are TGTGCCAGCAGTTACATCCGGGGTGAGCAGTTCTTC.

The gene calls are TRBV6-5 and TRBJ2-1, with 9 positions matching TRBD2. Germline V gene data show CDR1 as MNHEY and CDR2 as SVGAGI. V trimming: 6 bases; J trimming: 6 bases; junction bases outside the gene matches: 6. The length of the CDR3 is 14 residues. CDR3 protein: CASSPGLATNEQFF. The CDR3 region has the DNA TGTGCCAGCAGCCCCGGACTAGCGACCAATGAGCAGTTCTTC.

The CDR3 DNA is TGTGCCAGCAGCCTTATGTTCTCACCCCTCCACTTT. Translation: CASSLMFSPLHF. The chain employs TRBV7-2 and TRBJ1-6; the D is unclear. This CDR3 is 12 amino acids long. Germline V gene sequence: CDR1 SGHTA, CDR2 FQGNSA. V gave up 5 bases and J gave up 10 bases, with 9 bases separating them.

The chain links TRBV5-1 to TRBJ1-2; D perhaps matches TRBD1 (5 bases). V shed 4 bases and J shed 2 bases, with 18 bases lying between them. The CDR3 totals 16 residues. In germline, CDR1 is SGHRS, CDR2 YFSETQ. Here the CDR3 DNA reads TGCGCCAGCAGCAGGAGGGGCGTGGATGGCAACTATGGCTACACCTTC. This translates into CASSRRGVDGNYGYTF.

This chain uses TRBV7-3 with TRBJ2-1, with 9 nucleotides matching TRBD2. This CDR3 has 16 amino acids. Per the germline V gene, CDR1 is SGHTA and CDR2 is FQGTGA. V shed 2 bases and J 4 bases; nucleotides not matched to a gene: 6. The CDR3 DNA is TGTGCCAGCAGCTTACTAGCGGGAATGGGGTACAATGAGCAGTTCTTC. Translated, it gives CASSLLAGMGYNEQFF.

DNA for the CDR3: TGTGCCAGCAGCAACATCAGGGGGACTAGCATCTACGAGCAGTACTTC. This encodes CASSNIRGTSIYEQYF. The chain is built from TRBV11-3 and TRBJ2-7, with 9 bases fitting TRBD2. J was trimmed by 3 bases and V by 5 bases; bases with no gene match: 11. The CDR3 has 16 residues. In germline, CDR1 is SGHNT, CDR2 YENEEA.

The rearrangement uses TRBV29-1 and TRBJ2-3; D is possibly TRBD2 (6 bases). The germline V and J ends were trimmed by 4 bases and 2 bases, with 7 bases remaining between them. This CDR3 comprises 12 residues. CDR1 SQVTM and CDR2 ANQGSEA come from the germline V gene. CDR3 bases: TGCAGCGTTGCGGGGGACACAGATACGCAGTATTTT. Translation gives CSVAGDTDTQYF.

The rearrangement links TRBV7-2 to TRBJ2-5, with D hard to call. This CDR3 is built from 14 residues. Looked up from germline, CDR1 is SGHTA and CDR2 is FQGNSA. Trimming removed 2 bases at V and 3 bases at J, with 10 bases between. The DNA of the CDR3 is TGTGCCAGCAGCTTACAGGCGTGGGAAGAGACCCAGTACTTC. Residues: CASSLQAWEETQYF.

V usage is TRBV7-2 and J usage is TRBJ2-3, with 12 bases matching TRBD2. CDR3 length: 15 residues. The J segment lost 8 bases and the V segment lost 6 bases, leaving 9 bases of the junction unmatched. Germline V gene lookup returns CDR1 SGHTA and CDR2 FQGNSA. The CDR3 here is CASSLAGGQGGTQYF. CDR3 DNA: TGTGCCAGCAGTCTAGCGGGGGGGCAGGGAGGTACGCAGTATTTT.

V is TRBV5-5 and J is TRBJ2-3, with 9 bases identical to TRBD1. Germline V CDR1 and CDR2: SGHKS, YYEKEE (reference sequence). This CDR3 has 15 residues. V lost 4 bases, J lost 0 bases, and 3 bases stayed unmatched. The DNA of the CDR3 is TGTGCCAGCAGCGGAGGGACAGGGAGCACAGATACGCAGTATTTT. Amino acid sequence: CASSGGTGSTDTQYF.

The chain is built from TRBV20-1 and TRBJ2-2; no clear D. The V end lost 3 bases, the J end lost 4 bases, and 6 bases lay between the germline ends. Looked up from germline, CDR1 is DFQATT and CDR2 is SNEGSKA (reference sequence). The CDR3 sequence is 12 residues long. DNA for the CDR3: TGCAGTGCTAGTGTGAGCACCGGGGAGCTGTTTTTT. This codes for CSASVSTGELFF.

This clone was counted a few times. DNA for the CDR3: TGTGCCAGCATGATACAGGTCGGTTTTGAAGCTTTCTTT. Translating gives CASMIQVGFEAFF. The chain combines TRBV6-5 with TRBJ1-1; a possible D gene is TRBD1 (5 bases). V gave up 7 bases and J gave up 7 bases, with 16 bases separating them. The CDR3 extends over 13 amino acids. Germline CDR1 reads MNHEY; CDR2 reads SVGAGI.

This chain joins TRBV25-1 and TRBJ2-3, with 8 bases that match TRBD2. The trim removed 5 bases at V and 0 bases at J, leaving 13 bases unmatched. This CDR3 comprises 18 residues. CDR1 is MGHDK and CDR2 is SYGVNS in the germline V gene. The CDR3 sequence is CASSSREGKTASTDTQYF. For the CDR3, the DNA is TGTGCCAGCAGTTCACGGGAGGGGAAAACCGCTAGCACAGATACGCAGTATTTT.

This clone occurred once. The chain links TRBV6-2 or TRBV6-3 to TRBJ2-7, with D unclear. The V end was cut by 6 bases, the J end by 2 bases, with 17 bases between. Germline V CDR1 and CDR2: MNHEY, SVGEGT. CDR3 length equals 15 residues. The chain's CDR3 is CASSLFGLGTYEQYF. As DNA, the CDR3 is TGTGCCAGCAGCCTCTTCGGTCTAGGTACCTACGAGCAGTACTTC.

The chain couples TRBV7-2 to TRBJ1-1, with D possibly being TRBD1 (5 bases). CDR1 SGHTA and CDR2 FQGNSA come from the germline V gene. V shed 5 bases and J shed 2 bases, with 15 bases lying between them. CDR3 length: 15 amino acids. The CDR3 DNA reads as TGTGCCAGCAGCCGCGGGGGGAGTCGCAACACTGAAGCTTTCTTT. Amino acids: CASSRGGSRNTEAFF.

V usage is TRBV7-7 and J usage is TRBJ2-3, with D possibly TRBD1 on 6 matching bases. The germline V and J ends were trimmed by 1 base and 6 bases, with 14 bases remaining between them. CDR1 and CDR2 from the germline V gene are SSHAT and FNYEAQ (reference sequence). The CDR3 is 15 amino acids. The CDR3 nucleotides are TGTGCCAGCAGCTTAGGAGCAGGGGAGACGGATACGCAGTATTTT. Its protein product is CASSLGAGETDTQYF.

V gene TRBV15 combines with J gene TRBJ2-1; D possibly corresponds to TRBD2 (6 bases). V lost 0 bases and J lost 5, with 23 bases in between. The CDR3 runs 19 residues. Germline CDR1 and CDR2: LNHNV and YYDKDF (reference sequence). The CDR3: CATSRDLFPTSRSDNEQFF. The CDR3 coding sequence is TGTGCCACCAGCAGAGATTTATTCCCCACTAGCCGGTCTGACAATGAGCAGTTCTTC.

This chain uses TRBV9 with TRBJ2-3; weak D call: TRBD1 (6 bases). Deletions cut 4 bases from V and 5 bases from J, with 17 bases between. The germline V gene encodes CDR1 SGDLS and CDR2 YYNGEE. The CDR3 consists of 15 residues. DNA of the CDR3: TGTGCCAGCAGCTTCCAGGGGCTAGCAAGAGATACGCAGTATTTT. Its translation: CASSFQGLARDTQYF.

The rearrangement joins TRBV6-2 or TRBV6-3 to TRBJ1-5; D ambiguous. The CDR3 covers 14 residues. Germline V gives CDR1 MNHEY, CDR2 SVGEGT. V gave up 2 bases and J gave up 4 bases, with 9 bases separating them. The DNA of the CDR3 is TGTGCCAGCAGTTACATCACAGCTAATCAGCCCCAGCATTTT. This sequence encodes CASSYITANQPQHF.

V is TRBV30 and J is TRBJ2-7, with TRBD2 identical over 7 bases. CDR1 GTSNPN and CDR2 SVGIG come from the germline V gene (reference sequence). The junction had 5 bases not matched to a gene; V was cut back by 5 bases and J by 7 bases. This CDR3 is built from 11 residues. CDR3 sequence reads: CAWSGGWEQYF. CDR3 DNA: TGTGCCTGGTCGGGAGGTTGGGAGCAGTACTTC.

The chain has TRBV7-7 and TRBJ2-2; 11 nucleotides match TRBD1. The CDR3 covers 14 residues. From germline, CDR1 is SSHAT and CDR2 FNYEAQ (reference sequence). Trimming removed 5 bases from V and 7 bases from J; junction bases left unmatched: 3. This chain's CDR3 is CASSPGTGGGELFF. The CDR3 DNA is TGTGCCAGCAGCCCGGGGACAGGGGGCGGGGAGCTGTTTTTT. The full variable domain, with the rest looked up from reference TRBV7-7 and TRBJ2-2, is GAGVSQSPRYKVTKRGQDVTLRCDPISSHATLYWYQQALGQGPEFLTYFNYEAQPDKSGLPSDRFSAERPEGSISTLTIQRTEQRDSAMYRCASSPGTGGGELFFGEGSRLTVL.

The CDR3 DNA sequence: TGTGCCATCAGGAATAGCGGGGGCCGGGGCGAGCAGTACTTC. Protein sequence: CAIRNSGGRGEQYF. The chain combines TRBV10-3 with TRBJ2-7; TRBD2 matches at 9 bases. The V gene's germline CDR1 is ENHRY and CDR2 SYGVKD. The CDR3 loop spans 14 amino acids. V lost 6 bases, J lost 6 bases, and 9 bases stayed unmatched.